This is a list of T cell receptor beta chains from one sample in a study of blood T cell repertoires in COVID-19. Profiling relied on immunoSEQ multiplex PCR, and the TCRdb table lists in-frame clones only, not all of them. The sample has under 110,000 clones; 85% are singletons. Sequenced material: peripheral blood. These TCRs come from a woman aged 70-85 years with active or convalescent COVID-19. The CDR3 runs from the conserved cysteine through the conserved F or W. The D gene is left open where the match is weak. Rows give clone size only sometimes, using once, few, many, or a class for an expanded clone.

- | - | TRBJ1-1 | TRBV5-1 | CASSAPGGNTEAFF
- | - | TRBJ1-2 | TRBV28 | CASSTRSIYGYTF
TRBD2 | - | TRBJ2-7 | TRBV4-3 | CASSQEQTSAYEQYF
- | once | TRBJ1-6 | TRBV7-2 | CASSLRQGPNSPLHF
- | once | TRBJ1-4 | TRBV29-1 | CSVAIQGSGEKLFF
TRBD2 | - | TRBJ2-2 | TRBV7-9 | CASKRELGNTGELFF
TRBD1 | - | TRBJ2-1 | TRBV9 | CASSNQGAPYNEQFF
TRBD2 | - | TRBJ2-2 | TRBV4-2 | CASSRPLAGEYTGELFF
- | - | TRBJ2-2 | TRBV30 | CAWIQFGELFF
- | - | TRBJ2-2 | TRBV5-8 | CASSRVPRTNTGELFF
- | - | TRBJ2-1 | TRBV6-2/TRBV6-3 | CASSDQGLGYNEQFF
TRBD2 | - | TRBJ2-7 | TRBV27 | CASSFRGIVLAETSVHEQYF
TRBD2 | - | TRBJ2-1 | TRBV28 | CASSLGGGFYNEQFF
TRBD2 | - | TRBJ2-7 | TRBV7-8 | CASSLPWEGNEQYF
- | - | TRBJ1-5 | TRBV3-1/TRBV3-2 | CASSQTTTGKVEPQHF
TRBD1 | - | TRBJ2-1 | TRBV18 | CASSPGQGAYNEQFF
TRBD2 | - | TRBJ2-3 | TRBV4-2 | CASSQDGGADTQYF
- | - | TRBJ1-3 | TRBV5-1 | CASSAAGTGGSGNTIYF